This TCR beta chain emerged from a study of shared clonotypes between healthy human individuals. A word on this clone: The antigen remains undetermined.

Over several immunoSEQ plates, each subset's genomic DNA was distributed in even portions. Assay: immunoSEQ multiplex PCR; the TCRdb copy retains only in-frame clones and omits some. The repertoire holds nearly 1 million clones, with around three quarters as singletons. Donors had no recently reported acute infections or vaccinations and were HIV-negative. Study conclusions and caveats: Estimated clonotype richness was generally higher in naive than memory subsets. Since donors were few, the genetic and exposure-history diversity represented was limited.

This clonotype was sampled from a man aged 18 to 29 in good health. The sample taken for sequencing was memory CD4+ T cells sorted from blood. Subset defined: CD45RA-negative fraction.

CDR3 region: CAWSRGPDTQYF. Here the CDR3 DNA reads TGTGCCTGGAGCAGGGGTCCAGATACGCAGTATTTT. This sequence joins TRBV30 and TRBJ2-3; TRBD1 might be the D (6 bases). Trimming stripped 3 bases from V and 4 bases from J, with 8 bases between. This CDR3 region has 12 residues. CDR1 is GTSNPN and CDR2 is SVGIG in the germline V gene (reference sequence).